This T cell receptor (beta chain) was sequenced during a study of shared clonotypes between healthy human individuals. V lost 1 base and J 1 base, leaving 7 bases between the germline ends. The germline V gene has CDR1 LNHNV and CDR2 YYDKDF (reference sequence). The CDR3 is made up of 14 amino acids. Around 300 ng DNA, 30,000 or so T cell genomes, went into unsorted PBMC replicate PCRs. This table comes from immunoSEQ multiplex PCR, and its TCRdb copy is limited to in-frame clones, with some not included. The sample lists some 530,000 clones; approximately 82% were seen once. The chain is built from TRBV15 and TRBJ1-1; D unclear. This clonotype was obtained from a woman between 40 and 55 years old in good health. Some clones in this sample may be carry-over from other donors' samples. Sequencing was done on a sample of PBMCs. CDR3 sequence reads: CATSRGYSNTEAFF. The CDR3 DNA reads TGTGCCACCAGCAGAGGCTACTCGAACACTGAAGCTTTCTTT.